This passage covers 32 T cell receptor beta chains from one sample sequenced in a study of type 1 regulatory T cells (dated by TCRdb to 2020 to 2023). Instrument used: Illumina MiSeq. TCRdb cleaned the public reads at Q25 with fastp, built clones with MiXCR and kept in-frame beta chains. Each entry is one CDR3 protein sequence, shown with its most common DNA and genes. The sample contains about 67,000 distinct CDR3 sequences, about 50% of them found a single time. The ten largest clones represent about 2.1% of the sample. No antigen has been identified for these receptors. The specimen was cultured non-Tr1 T cells, either the whole culture or a sorted T cell fraction (not recorded which). Per the publication, the cell subset or site label means: non-Tr1 population from the T-allo10 product. The receptors derive from a human donor in good health.

This clonotype turned up a few times. The rearrangement uses TRBV5-1 and TRBJ1-1; D ambiguous. This CDR3 is built from 13 residues. Trimming removed 2 bases at V and 7 bases at J, with 12 bases between. Germline V gene lookup returns CDR1 SGHRS and CDR2 YFSETQ. The CDR3 region is CASSFSDVNEAFF. For the CDR3, the DNA is TGCGCCAGCAGCTTCTCCGACGTTAATGAAGCTTTCTTT.

The V and J genes are TRBV4-3 and TRBJ2-2, with 8 bases aligning to TRBD2. Losses at the gene ends were 1 base for V and 7 bases for J; bases not matched to a gene: 5. The CDR3 sequence is 15 residues long. Germline values: CDR1 LGHNA, CDR2 YSLEER. The CDR3 nucleotides are TGCGCCAGCAGCCAAGGTTTAGCGGGGTTCGGGGAGCTGTTTTTT. It is translated as CASSQGLAGFGELFF.

Comments on this clonotype: A read error may account for a junction end that differs from germline. V usage is TRBV6-2 or TRBV6-3 and J usage is TRBJ1-2, with 7 bases fitting TRBD1. The germline V gene encodes CDR1 MNHEY and CDR2 SVGEGT. CDR3 length: 21 residues. This chain's CDR3 is CTSSYSPDYVTGRGIGYGYTF. The CDR3 region has the DNA TGTACCAGCAGTTACTCACCCGACTACGTGACAGGGAGGGGTATCGGCTATGGCTACACCTTC.

V gene TRBV7-8 combines with J gene TRBJ1-1, with D possibly matching TRBD1 (6 bases). Per the germline V gene, CDR1 is SGHVS and CDR2 is FQNEAQ. V was pared by 2 bases and J by 5 bases, with 18 bases between. The CDR3 has 16 amino acids. For the CDR3, the DNA is TGTGCCAGCAGCTTAAGCCGGGGGGCTGGGGGGACTGAAGCTTTCTTT. Translating it yields CASSLSRGAGGTEAFF. The full variable domain, with the rest looked up from reference TRBV7-8 and TRBJ1-1, is GAGVSQSPRYKVAKRGQDVALRCDPISGHVSLFWYQQALGQGPEFLTYFQNEAQLDKSGLPSDRFFAERPEGSVSTLKIQRTQQEDSAVYLCASSLSRGAGGTEAFFGQGTRLTVV.

V gene TRBV28 combines with J gene TRBJ1-2; a weak D match, TRBD1 (5 bases). With 5 bases removed from V and 4 bases from J, the gap between germline ends came to 14 bases. Germline CDR1 reads MDHEN; CDR2 reads SYDVKM. The CDR3 is made up of 14 amino acids. The CDR3 DNA reads as TGTGCCAGCAGTCCTTCCGAGACAGTCTATGGCTACACCTTC. Protein: CASSPSETVYGYTF.

This sequence joins TRBV2 and TRBJ2-7; D is possibly TRBD1 or TRBD2 (6 bases each). V was trimmed by 6 bases and J by 2 bases, leaving 17 bases between them. The CDR3 has 15 amino acids. From germline, CDR1 is SNHLY and CDR2 FYNNEI. This chain's CDR3 is CASREGHPGAYEQYF. The CDR3, as DNA: TGTGCCAGCAGGGAGGGACATCCGGGGGCCTACGAGCAGTACTTC.

This chain connects TRBV9 to TRBJ1-2; weak D call: TRBD1 (6 bases). The CDR3 totals 14 residues. Trimming removed 3 bases at V and 4 bases at J, with 13 bases between. Germline loops: CDR1 SGDLS, CDR2 YYNGEE. CDR3 DNA: TGTGCCAGCAGCGGACAGGAGGGAATCTATGGCTACACCTTC. The encoded protein is CASSGQEGIYGYTF.

V is TRBV28 and J is TRBJ2-1, with 13 bases lining up with TRBD2. From germline, CDR1 is MDHEN and CDR2 SYDVKM. The CDR3 loop spans 15 amino acids. After removal of 5 bases from V and 9 bases from J, the junction contained 7 bases not matched to a gene. The CDR3 bases are TGTGCCAGCAGTAAAACTAGCGGGGGGGCCAGTGAGCAGTTCTTC. Amino acid sequence: CASSKTSGGASEQFF.

The chain employs TRBV6-1 and TRBJ2-1; no definite D call. The CDR3 consists of 20 residues. Germline V gene sequence: CDR1 MNHNS, CDR2 SASEGT. V lost 6 bases to trimming and J lost 0 bases, with 27 bases between them. The CDR3 coding sequence is TGTGCCAGCAGGACCCCCGAGCGATCGACTCCGCCGAGCTCCTACAATGAGCAGTTCTTC. Translating gives CASRTPERSTPPSSYNEQFF.

V gene TRBV7-9 combines with J gene TRBJ2-1, with 8 positions matching TRBD2. J was trimmed by 4 bases and V by 3 bases; bases with no gene match: 5. The V gene's germline CDR1 is SEHNR and CDR2 FQNEAQ (reference sequence). This CDR3 region has 15 residues. CDR3 coding DNA: TGTGCCAGCAGCTTGGGGACTAGTCGGTACAATGAGCAGTTCTTC. It specifies CASSLGTSRYNEQFF.

This clonotype was counted between two and nine times. V gene TRBV5-1 combines with J gene TRBJ2-1; 9 bases map to TRBD2. V shed 1 base, J shed 3 bases, and the junction held 5 bases outside the gene matches. This CDR3 is 16 amino acids long. Germline CDR1 SGHRS, CDR2 YFSETQ. CDR3 sequence: CASSLNSGGHYNEQFF. The CDR3 nucleotides are TGCGCCAGCAGCTTGAATAGCGGGGGCCACTACAATGAGCAGTTCTTC.

This chain connects TRBV12-3 or TRBV12-4 to TRBJ2-3; D is undetermined. The V end lost 6 bases, the J end lost 3 bases, and 22 bases lay between the germline ends. CDR3 length: 17 residues. The CDR3 nucleotides are TGTGCCAGCAGAACAAAGGGAACAGCTCGAGCGACAGATACGCAGTATTTT. This sequence encodes CASRTKGTARATDTQYF.

The chain recombines TRBV20-1 with TRBJ2-1; 9 nucleotides align to TRBD2. The V and J ends lost 0 bases and 4 bases, in that order; junction bases with no gene match: 1. Germline assignment: CDR1 DFQATT and CDR2 SNEGSKA (reference sequence). This CDR3 region has 14 residues. This chain's CDR3 is CSARDSGGYNEQFF. The DNA for the CDR3 is TGCAGTGCTAGAGATAGCGGGGGTTACAATGAGCAGTTCTTC.

This clonotype counts as medium-sized. V is TRBV20-1 and J is TRBJ2-1; 10 bases agree with TRBD2. Losses at the gene ends were 6 bases for V and 8 bases for J; bases not matched to a gene: 10. CDR3 size: 14 residues. CDR1 and CDR2 (germline): DFQATT, SNEGSKA (reference sequence). CDR3 in amino acids: CSAGRSGGGDEQFF. As DNA, the CDR3 is TGCAGTGCCGGAAGGAGCGGGGGGGGTGATGAGCAGTTCTTC.

V and J are TRBV20-1 and TRBJ1-2; 8 bases map to TRBD1. Germline trimming cut 2 bases from V and 3 bases from J; bases unmatched to any gene: 5. This CDR3 contains 14 residues. The germline V gene encodes CDR1 DFQATT and CDR2 SNEGSKA (reference sequence). CDR3: CSARFQQGDYGYTF. As DNA, the CDR3 is TGCAGTGCTAGATTCCAACAGGGGGACTATGGCTACACCTTC.

This clonotype has a handful of counts. The rearrangement joins TRBV19 to TRBJ1-2; D might be TRBD1 (5 bases). Trimming shortened V by 3 bases and J by 3 bases, and 23 bases separated the two germline ends. The CDR3 runs 18 residues. Germline values: CDR1 LNHDA, CDR2 SQIVND (reference sequence). CDR3 sequence: CASSMLSRARGGDYGYTF. CDR3 DNA: TGTGCCAGTAGTATGCTTTCGAGGGCCCGCGGAGGGGACTATGGCTACACCTTC.

The chain joins TRBV14 to TRBJ1-5, with D perhaps matching TRBD1 (6 bases). The length of the CDR3 is 17 residues. V dropped 1 base and J dropped 3 bases, with 16 bases sitting between them. Germline V gives CDR1 SGHDN, CDR2 FVKESK. The CDR3 DNA sequence: TGTGCCAGCAGCCAAGGCCCCGACAGGAATTCCAATCAGCCCCAGCATTTT. Translated, it gives CASSQGPDRNSNQPQHF.

The V and J genes are TRBV19 and TRBJ2-7, with D possibly TRBD1 on 6 matching bases. Germline V CDR1 and CDR2: LNHDA, SQIVND (reference sequence). CDR3 size: 14 residues. The V end was cut by 4 bases, the J end by 0 bases, with 10 bases between. The CDR3 loop reads CASSTGQSSYEQYF. CDR3 sequence (DNA): TGTGCCAGTAGTACCGGACAGAGCTCCTACGAGCAGTACTTC.

The sample holds a few counts of this clonotype. The V call is TRBV29-1, the J call TRBJ1-2; no reliable D call. The germline V gene encodes CDR1 SQVTM and CDR2 ANQGSEA. The CDR3 totals 12 residues. Deletions cut 1 base from V and 7 bases from J, with 10 bases between. DNA of the CDR3: TGCAGCGTTGAAGGAGCGCGCGGTGGCTACACCTTC. Its translation is CSVEGARGGYTF.

The chain has TRBV4-1 and TRBJ2-1; 7 bases line up with TRBD2. CDR1 is MGHRA, CDR2 YSYEKL, per germline. The CDR3 has 16 amino acids. V shed 3 bases and J 7 bases; nucleotides not matched to a gene: 12. The chain's CDR3 is CASSQVSGGRRNEQFF. The CDR3 DNA reads as TGCGCCAGCAGCCAGGTTTCGGGCGGGAGACGGAATGAGCAGTTCTTC.

The genes are TRBV6-1 and TRBJ2-4; D is unclear. Trimming stripped 2 bases from V and 9 bases from J, with 5 bases between. Per germline, CDR1 MNHNS and CDR2 SASEGT. The length of the CDR3 is 11 residues. CDR3 sequence: CASSEWAIQYF. CDR3 nucleotide sequence: TGTGCCAGCAGTGAATGGGCCATTCAGTACTTC.

The rearrangement joins TRBV6-6 to TRBJ2-1; 14 positions match TRBD2. Germline CDR1 is MNHNY and CDR2 is SVGAGI (reference sequence). Trimming removed 5 bases from V and 7 bases from J; junction bases left unmatched: 10. The CDR3 extends over 17 amino acids. CDR3 DNA sequence: TGTGCCAGCAGTCAACCGACTAGCGGGGGGGTGGGGAATGAGCAGTTCTTC. The encoded protein is CASSQPTSGGVGNEQFF.

This chain links TRBV4-3 with TRBJ2-5; 13 bases are shared with TRBD2. The CDR3 contains 16 residues. The V gene's germline CDR1 is LGHNA and CDR2 YSLEER. Losses at the gene ends were 1 base for V and 1 base for J; bases not matched to a gene: 0. DNA for the CDR3: TGCGCCAGCAGCCAAGGACTAGCGGGGGGCCAAGAGACCCAGTACTTC. Its protein is CASSQGLAGGQETQYF.

This clonotype was seen only once. The chain is built from TRBV20-1 and TRBJ1-5; no clear D. Germline V lookup: CDR1 DFQATT, CDR2 SNEGSKA (reference sequence). The CDR3 is made up of 15 amino acids. V lost 3 bases and J lost 2, with 14 bases in between. As DNA, the CDR3 is TGCAGTGCTAGTATCGGGGTTTGGCGCAATCAGCCCCAGCATTTT. It codes for CSASIGVWRNQPQHF.

The chain uses TRBV10-3 and TRBJ2-3, with TRBD2 as a possible D gene (7 bases). Deletions cut 6 bases from V and 4 bases from J, with 11 bases between. CDR1 is ENHRY and CDR2 is SYGVKD in the germline V gene. This CDR3 contains 13 residues. The CDR3 spells CAIRAGAADTQYF. CDR3 DNA: TGTGCCATCAGGGCGGGGGCCGCAGATACGCAGTATTTT.

This clonotype was observed a few times. The chain combines TRBV28 with TRBJ2-7; 8 nucleotides align to TRBD1. Germline-derived CDR1 and CDR2 are MDHEN and SYDVKM. This CDR3 is built from 12 residues. V was clipped by 7 bases and J by 3 bases; unmatched bases: 2. CDR3 DNA sequence: TGTGCCAGCACGGACAGGGACTACGAGCAGTACTTC. Translation: CASTDRDYEQYF.

The gene calls are TRBV12-3 or TRBV12-4 and TRBJ1-2; no definite D call. This CDR3 has 13 amino acids. Trimming stripped 1 base from V and 8 bases from J, with 11 bases between. CDR3 residues: CASSLVGYNGYTF. As DNA, the CDR3 is TGTGCCAGCAGTTTAGTAGGGTATAACGGCTACACCTTC.

V gene TRBV5-1 combines with J gene TRBJ2-7, with D tentatively TRBD2 (6 bases). The CDR3 is 13 residues long. CDR1 and CDR2 (germline): SGHRS, YFSETQ. Trimming removed 7 bases at V and 5 bases at J, with 16 bases between. The CDR3 coding sequence is TGCGCCAGCTCCAAGGAGGGGTTGGACGAGCAGTACTTC. It codes for CASSKEGLDEQYF.

This clonotype was counted between two and nine times. The CDR3 nucleotides read TGTGCCAGCAGCCAAAGTGGGGAGACTATAGATACGCAGTATTTT. This encodes CASSQSGETIDTQYF. V gene TRBV3-1 combines with J gene TRBJ2-3, with D perhaps TRBD2 (5 bases). Germline CDR1 is LGHDT and CDR2 is YNNKEL (reference sequence). CDR3 length equals 15 residues. V gave up 2 bases and J gave up 5 bases, with 14 bases separating them.

This chain uses TRBV5-1 with TRBJ2-1; 8 bases fit TRBD2. This CDR3 is built from 16 residues. The trim removed 4 bases at V and 1 base at J, leaving 7 bases unmatched. Germline V gives CDR1 SGHRS, CDR2 YFSETQ. The CDR3 here is CASSPQASGSYNEQFF. CDR3 nucleotide sequence: TGCGCCAGCAGCCCCCAGGCTAGCGGGTCCTACAATGAGCAGTTCTTC.

This clonotype was observed a few times. The chain has TRBV7-9 and TRBJ1-2; D is unclear. Germline-derived CDR1 and CDR2 are SEHNR and FQNEAQ (reference sequence). The ends were cut back, 10 bases at V and 6 bases at J, with 15 bases in the middle. This CDR3 contains 12 residues. CDR3 nucleotide sequence: TGTGCCACCAACCCCCTCCGCGATGGCTACACCTTC. This encodes CATNPLRDGYTF.

The CDR3 DNA reads TGTGCCAGCAGCTTTGTAGCGGGGGGGAACAATGAGCAGTTCTTC. It translates to CASSFVAGGNNEQFF. The chain joins TRBV7-2 to TRBJ2-1, with 11 nucleotides matching TRBD2. The germline CDR1 and CDR2 sequences are SGHTA and FQGNSA. This CDR3 contains 15 residues. Germline trimming cut 3 bases from V and 5 bases from J; bases unmatched to any gene: 3.